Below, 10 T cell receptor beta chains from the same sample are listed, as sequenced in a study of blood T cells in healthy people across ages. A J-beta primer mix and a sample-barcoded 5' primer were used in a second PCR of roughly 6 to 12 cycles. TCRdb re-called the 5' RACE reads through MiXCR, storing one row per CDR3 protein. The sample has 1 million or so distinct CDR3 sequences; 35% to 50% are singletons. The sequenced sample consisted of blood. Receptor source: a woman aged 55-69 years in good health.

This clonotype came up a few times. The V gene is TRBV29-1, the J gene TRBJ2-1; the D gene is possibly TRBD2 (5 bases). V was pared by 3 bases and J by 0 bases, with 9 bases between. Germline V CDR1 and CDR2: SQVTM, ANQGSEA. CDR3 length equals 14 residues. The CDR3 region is CSVDLTSSYNEQFF. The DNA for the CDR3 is TGCAGCGTTGACCTTACTAGCTCCTACAATGAGCAGTTCTTC.

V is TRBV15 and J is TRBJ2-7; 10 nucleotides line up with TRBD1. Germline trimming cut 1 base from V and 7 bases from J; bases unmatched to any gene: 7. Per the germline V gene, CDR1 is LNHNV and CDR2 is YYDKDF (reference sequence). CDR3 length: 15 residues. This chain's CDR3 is CATSRGGQGSWEQYF. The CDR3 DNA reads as TGTGCCACCAGCAGAGGGGGACAGGGGTCTTGGGAGCAGTACTTC.

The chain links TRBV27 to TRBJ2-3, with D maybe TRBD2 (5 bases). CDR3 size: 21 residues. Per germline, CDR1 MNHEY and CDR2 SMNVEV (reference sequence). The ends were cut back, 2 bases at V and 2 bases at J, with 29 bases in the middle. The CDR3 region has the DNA TGTGCCAGCAGTTTACGGGCCAGGCCCCTAAGCGGCATAAAAGACACAGATACGCAGTATTTT. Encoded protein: CASSLRARPLSGIKDTDTQYF.

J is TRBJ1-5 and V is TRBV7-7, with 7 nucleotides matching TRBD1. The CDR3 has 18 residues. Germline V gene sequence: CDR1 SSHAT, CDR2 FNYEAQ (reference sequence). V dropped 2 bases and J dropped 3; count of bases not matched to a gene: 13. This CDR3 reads CASSLRGTEQGHNQPQHF. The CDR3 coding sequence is TGTGCCAGCAGCTTAAGGGGAACGGAACAGGGGCACAATCAGCCCCAGCATTTT.

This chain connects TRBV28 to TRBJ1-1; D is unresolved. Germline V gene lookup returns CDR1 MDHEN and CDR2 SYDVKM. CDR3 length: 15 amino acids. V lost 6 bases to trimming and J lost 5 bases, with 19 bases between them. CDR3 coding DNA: TGTGCCAGCAGCCCAGCCCACGGGAGAGGGACTGAAGCTTTCTTT. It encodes CASSPAHGRGTEAFF. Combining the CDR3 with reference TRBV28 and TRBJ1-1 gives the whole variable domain DVKVTQSSRYLVKRTGEKVFLECVQDMDHENMFWYRQDPGLGLRLIYFSYDVKMKEKGDIPEGYSVSREKKERFSLILESASTNQTSMYLCASSPAHGRGTEAFFGQGTRLTVV.

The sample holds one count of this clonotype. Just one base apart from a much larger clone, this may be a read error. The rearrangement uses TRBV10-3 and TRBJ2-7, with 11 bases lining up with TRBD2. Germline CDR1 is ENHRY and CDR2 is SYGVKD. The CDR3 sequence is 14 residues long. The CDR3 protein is CTTRTSGFSYEQYF. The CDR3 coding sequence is TGTACCACCCGGACTAGCGGGTTCTCCTACGAGCAGTACTTC.

The CDR3 is CASSPDRGQGGAFF. In nucleotides, the CDR3 is TGTGCCAGCAGCCCTGACAGGGGGCAAGGTGGAGCTTTCTTT. The chain links TRBV3-1 to TRBJ1-1; TRBD1 aligns across 10 bases. Germline V lookup: CDR1 LGHDT, CDR2 YNNKEL (reference sequence). J was trimmed by 10 bases and V by 4 bases; bases with no gene match: 9. The CDR3 runs 14 residues. Combining the CDR3 with reference TRBV3-1 and TRBJ1-1 gives the whole variable domain DTAVSQTPKYLVTQMGNDKSIKCEQNLGHDTMYWYKQDSKKFLKIMFSYNNKELIINETVPNRFSPKSPDKAHLNLHINSLELGDSAVYFCASSPDRGQGGAFFGQGTRLTVV.

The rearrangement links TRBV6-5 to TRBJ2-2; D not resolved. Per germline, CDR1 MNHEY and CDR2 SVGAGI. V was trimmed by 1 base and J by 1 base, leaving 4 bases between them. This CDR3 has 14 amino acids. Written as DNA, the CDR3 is TGTGCCAGCAGTTACTGGCGGAACACCGGGGAGCTGTTTTTT. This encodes CASSYWRNTGELFF.

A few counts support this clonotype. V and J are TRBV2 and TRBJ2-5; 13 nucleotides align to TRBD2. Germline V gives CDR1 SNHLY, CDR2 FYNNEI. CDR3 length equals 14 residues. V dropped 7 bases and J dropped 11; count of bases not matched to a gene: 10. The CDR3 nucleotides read TGTGCCAGCACTGGGACTAGCGGGAACCAAGCGCAGTACTTC. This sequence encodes CASTGTSGNQAQYF.

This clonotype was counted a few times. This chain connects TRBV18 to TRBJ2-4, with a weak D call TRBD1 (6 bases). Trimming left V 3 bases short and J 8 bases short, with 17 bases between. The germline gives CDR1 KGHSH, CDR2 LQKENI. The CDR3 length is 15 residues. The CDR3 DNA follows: TGTGCCAGCTCACCCTCGGAACAGGGCAAGGACATTCAGTACTTC. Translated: CASSPSEQGKDIQYF.